The 18 T cell receptor beta chains in this list originate from one sample, sequenced in a study of PD-L1 blockade in urothelial cancer. Time point defined: peripheral blood 6 weeks after treatment start. Assay used: immunoSEQ multiplex PCR; TCRdb lists only in-frame clones, some missing. Of 25,000 to 35,000 clones listed, 70% to 80% are singletons. The material sequenced was PBMCs, taken around atezolizumab (anti-PD-L1) treatment. These receptor sequences come from a man between 65 and 85 years old with urothelial cancer.

V and J are TRBV11-3 and TRBJ2-1; D gene uncertain. The CDR3 is 16 residues long. CDR1 is SGHNT, CDR2 YENEEA, per germline. The V end was cut by 0 bases, the J end by 2 bases, with 11 bases between. The CDR3 sequence is CASSLDGTVTYNEQFF. The CDR3 coding sequence is TGTGCCAGCAGCTTAGACGGAACAGTTACCTACAATGAGCAGTTCTTC.

This clone was seen a handful of times. This chain uses TRBV6-6 with TRBJ1-2, with 8 bases that match TRBD1. The CDR3 loop spans 14 amino acids. Germline loops: CDR1 MNHNY, CDR2 SVGAGI (reference sequence). Unmatched junction bases numbered 17, after V lost 6 bases and J lost 14 bases. The CDR3 DNA follows: TGTGCCAGCAGACCGGGGGGACAGGCCCTCAGTCCGACCTTC. Translation gives CASRPGGQALSPTF.

The chain carries TRBV9 and TRBJ1-1; weak D call: TRBD1 (6 bases). The V gene lost 4 bases and the J gene lost 2 bases, with 12 bases spanning the gap. CDR1 and CDR2 (germline): SGDLS, YYNGEE. The CDR3 has 14 residues. Written as DNA, the CDR3 is TGTGCCAGCAGCTTTTCACAGGGAAACACTGAAGCTTTCTTT. This encodes CASSFSQGNTEAFF.

The V and J genes are TRBV18 and TRBJ1-6; D call uncertain. The CDR3 is 12 amino acids. The germline V and J ends were trimmed by 5 bases and 7 bases, with 6 bases remaining between them. Germline V gene data show CDR1 as KGHSH and CDR2 as LQKENI. For the CDR3, the DNA is TGTGCCAGCTCATTACAAAATTCACCCCTCCACTTT. This encodes CASSLQNSPLHF.

This clone was observed a single time. The chain is built from TRBV7-8 and TRBJ2-1; 10 bases agree with TRBD1. The germline CDR1 and CDR2 sequences are SGHVS and FQNEAQ. This CDR3 has 16 residues. V was clipped by 5 bases and J by 9 bases; unmatched bases: 13. CDR3 loop: CASSGSGTGVWSEQFF. The CDR3 nucleotides read TGTGCCAGCAGCGGCTCCGGGACAGGGGTTTGGAGTGAGCAGTTCTTC.

CDR3 sequence reads: CASSLGGRGAYEQYF. CDR3 nucleotides: TGCGCCAGCAGCTTGGGGGGCAGGGGGGCCTACGAGCAGTACTTC. The chain employs TRBV5-1 and TRBJ2-7; TRBD1 might be the D (7 bases). Trimming took off 0 bases at V and 2 bases at J, with 12 bases between the two ends. Germline V gene data show CDR1 as SGHRS and CDR2 as YFSETQ. The CDR3 runs to 15 residues. The full variable domain, its missing parts supplied by reference TRBV5-1 and TRBJ2-7, is KAGVTQTPRYLIKTRGQQVTLSCSPISGHRSVSWYQQTPGQGLQFLFEYFSETQRNKGNFPGRFSGRQFSNSRSEMNVSTLELGDSALYLCASSLGGRGAYEQYFGPGTRLTVT.

The chain couples TRBV2 to TRBJ2-1, with D perhaps TRBD2 (5 bases). This CDR3 region has 12 residues. V lost 6 bases and J 8 bases, leaving 11 bases between the germline ends. Germline V gene lookup returns CDR1 SNHLY and CDR2 FYNNEI. CDR3 sequence reads: CASRVTADEQFF. CDR3 coding DNA: TGTGCCAGCAGGGTCACAGCGGATGAGCAGTTCTTC. Based on the CDR3 plus reference TRBV2 and TRBJ2-1, the full variable domain is EPEVTQTPSHQVTQMGQEVILRCVPISNHLYFYWYRQILGQKVEFLVSFYNNEISEKSEIFDDQFSVERPDGSNFTLKIRSTKLEDSAMYFCASRVTADEQFFGPGTRLTVL.

V is TRBV2 and J is TRBJ1-5; D is ambiguous. CDR1 and CDR2 from the germline V gene are SNHLY and FYNNEI. V was pared by 7 bases and J by 3 bases, with 16 bases between. This CDR3 region has 15 residues. The CDR3 coding sequence is TGTGCCAGCAACTCCCTTCACCGTATCAATCAGCCCCAGCATTTT. This translates into CASNSLHRINQPQHF.

The chain combines TRBV7-2 with TRBJ2-2; 9 nucleotides match TRBD2. The length of the CDR3 is 17 residues. Germline V gene lookup returns CDR1 SGHTA and CDR2 FQGNSA. Trimming at V came to 3 bases and at J to 0 bases, leaving 5 bases not matched to a gene. CDR3 sequence (DNA): TGTGCCAGCAGCTTCCTACTAGCGGGCGCGAACACCGGGGAGCTGTTTTTT. This codes for CASSFLLAGANTGELFF.

This clone was observed a single time. This CDR3 is CASSHGGTEAFF. DNA for the CDR3: TGTGCCAGCAGTCACGGGGGCACTGAAGCTTTCTTT. The rearrangement links TRBV6-6 to TRBJ1-1, with D possibly TRBD1 on 5 matching bases. Trimming cost V 5 bases and J 4 bases, with 8 bases left between them. The CDR3 extends over 12 amino acids. Germline lookup yields CDR1 MNHNY and CDR2 SVGAGI (reference sequence).

The CDR3 is CASSLGLGSSNTEAFF. The CDR3 nucleotides are TGTGCCAGCAGCTTGGGCTTGGGCAGTTCGAACACTGAAGCTTTCTTT. This sequence joins TRBV5-8 and TRBJ1-1; D is unclear. Germline CDR1 is SGHTS and CDR2 is YDEGEE. V lost 0 bases and J 1 base, leaving 13 bases between the germline ends. CDR3 length: 16 residues.

This sequence joins TRBV19 and TRBJ2-5; 10 nucleotides align to TRBD1. Germline-derived CDR1 and CDR2 are LNHDA and SQIVND (reference sequence). Trimming cost V 4 bases and J 5 bases; bases outside gene matches: 7. The CDR3 runs 15 residues. CDR3 amino acids: CASSNSRQGAETQYF. The CDR3, as DNA: TGTGCCAGTAGTAACTCACGACAGGGGGCCGAGACCCAGTACTTC.

V and J are TRBV27 and TRBJ2-7, with D perhaps TRBD1 (6 bases). Trimming took 2 bases from V and 3 from J, leaving 14 bases between them. The CDR3 consists of 15 residues. CDR1 and CDR2 (germline): MNHEY, SMNVEV (reference sequence). This CDR3 reads CASSLAVGGFYEQYF. CDR3 DNA sequence: TGTGCCAGCAGTTTAGCGGTAGGGGGTTTCTACGAGCAGTACTTC.

The CDR3 DNA sequence: TGTGCCAGCAGCTTAGTCCCGGAGGCTGAGCAGTTCTTC. Translation gives CASSLVPEAEQFF. The chain employs TRBV7-2 and TRBJ2-1; D may be TRBD2 (5 bases). CDR1 and CDR2 (germline): SGHTA, FQGNSA. The CDR3 totals 13 residues. V lost 1 base to trimming and J lost 9 bases, with 10 bases between them.

This sequence joins TRBV7-9 and TRBJ2-3; D possibly corresponds to TRBD1 (5 bases). Between the trimmed V and J ends, which lost 0 bases and 2 bases, there was a span of 12 bases. Germline V gene lookup returns CDR1 SEHNR and CDR2 FQNEAQ (reference sequence). This CDR3 spans 16 amino acids. This CDR3 is CASSLASTDPTDTQYF. In DNA, the CDR3 is TGTGCCAGCAGCTTAGCTTCGACAGACCCCACAGATACGCAGTATTTT.

V usage is TRBV9 and J usage is TRBJ2-5; possible D gene TRBD2, 6 bases. Germline CDR1 reads SGDLS; CDR2 reads YYNGEE. The CDR3 runs to 13 residues. V was clipped by 0 bases and J by 7 bases, with 10 bases between them. CDR3 bases: TGTGCCAGCAGCGTAGCCGGGGAGGCGACCCAGTACTTC. This encodes CASSVAGEATQYF.

The chain uses TRBV5-1 and TRBJ1-1; no definite D call. The germline V gene has CDR1 SGHRS and CDR2 YFSETQ. Trimming pared 4 bases from V and 2 bases from J, leaving 9 bases between. The CDR3 is made up of 13 amino acids. The CDR3 sequence is CASSIGVNTEAFF. CDR3 sequence (DNA): TGCGCCAGCAGCATCGGGGTAAACACTGAAGCTTTCTTT.

V usage is TRBV19 and J usage is TRBJ1-1; D may be TRBD1 (5 bases). V was pared by 7 bases and J by 9 bases, with 15 bases between. The length of the CDR3 is 12 residues. The germline CDR1 and CDR2 sequences are LNHDA and SQIVND (reference sequence). The CDR3 DNA is TGTGCCAGTACTCACCCAGGGATCCAAGCTTTCTTT. This codes for CASTHPGIQAFF. Full variable domain (outside the CDR3, taken from reference TRBV19 and TRBJ1-1): DGGITQSPKYLFRKEGQNVTLSCEQNLNHDAMYWYRQDPGQGLRLIYYSQIVNDFQKGDIAEGYSVSREKKESFPLTVTSAQKNPTAFYLCASTHPGIQAFFGQGTRLTVV.